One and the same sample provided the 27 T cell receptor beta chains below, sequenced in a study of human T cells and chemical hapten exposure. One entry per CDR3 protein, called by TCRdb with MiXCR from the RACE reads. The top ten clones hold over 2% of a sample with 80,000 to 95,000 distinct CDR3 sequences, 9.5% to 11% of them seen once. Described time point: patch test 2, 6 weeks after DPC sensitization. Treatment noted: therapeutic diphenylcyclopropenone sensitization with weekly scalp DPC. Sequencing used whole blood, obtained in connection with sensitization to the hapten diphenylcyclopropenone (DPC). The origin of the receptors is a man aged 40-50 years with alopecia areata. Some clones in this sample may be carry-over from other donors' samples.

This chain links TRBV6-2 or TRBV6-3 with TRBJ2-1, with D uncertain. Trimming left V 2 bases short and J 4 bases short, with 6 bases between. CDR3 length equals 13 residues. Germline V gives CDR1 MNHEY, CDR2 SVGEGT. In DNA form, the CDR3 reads TGTGCCAGCAGTTACCTGGAGTACAATGAGCAGTTCTTC. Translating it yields CASSYLEYNEQFF.

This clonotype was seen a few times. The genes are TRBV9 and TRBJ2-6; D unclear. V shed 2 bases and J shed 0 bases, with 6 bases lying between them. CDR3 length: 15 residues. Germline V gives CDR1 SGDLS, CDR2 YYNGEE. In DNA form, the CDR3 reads TGTGCCAGCAGCGTTTCCCGCTCTGGGGCCAACGTCCTGACTTTC. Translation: CASSVSRSGANVLTF.

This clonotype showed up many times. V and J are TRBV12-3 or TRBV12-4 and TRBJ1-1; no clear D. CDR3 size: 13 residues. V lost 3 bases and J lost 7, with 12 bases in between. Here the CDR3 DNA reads TGTGCCAGCAGTTTTCGTTTGGGAGATGAAGCTTTCTTT. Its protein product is CASSFRLGDEAFF.

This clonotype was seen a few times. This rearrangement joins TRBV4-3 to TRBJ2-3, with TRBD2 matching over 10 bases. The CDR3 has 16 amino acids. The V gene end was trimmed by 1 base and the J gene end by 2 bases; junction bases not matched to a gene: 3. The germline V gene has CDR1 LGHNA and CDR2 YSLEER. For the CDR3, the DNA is TGCGCCAGCAGCCAAGGGACTAGCGGAGCCACAGATACGCAGTATTTT. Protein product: CASSQGTSGATDTQYF.

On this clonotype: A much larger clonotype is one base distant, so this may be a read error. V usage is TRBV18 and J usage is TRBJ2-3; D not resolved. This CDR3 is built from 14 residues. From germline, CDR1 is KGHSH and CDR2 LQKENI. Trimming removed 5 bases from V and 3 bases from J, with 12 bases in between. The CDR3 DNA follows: TGTGCCAGCTCATCAACAGAGGTAACAGATACGCAGTATTTT. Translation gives CASSSTEVTDTQYF.

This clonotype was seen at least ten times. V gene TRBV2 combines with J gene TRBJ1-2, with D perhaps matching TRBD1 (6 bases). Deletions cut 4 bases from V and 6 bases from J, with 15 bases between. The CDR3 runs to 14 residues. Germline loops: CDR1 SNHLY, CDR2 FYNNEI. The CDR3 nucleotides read TGTGCCAGCAGTGTTTGGACAGTGGGAAATGGCTACACCTTC. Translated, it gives CASSVWTVGNGYTF.

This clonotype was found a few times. The CDR3 region has the DNA TGTGCCAGCAGCTTAACAGTGACCACTGAAGCTTTCTTT. Translated: CASSLTVTTEAFF. The chain has TRBV7-2 and TRBJ1-1; D gene uncertain. Trimming left V 2 bases short and J 4 bases short, with 8 bases between. Looked up from germline, CDR1 is SGHTA and CDR2 is FQGNSA. This CDR3 contains 13 residues.

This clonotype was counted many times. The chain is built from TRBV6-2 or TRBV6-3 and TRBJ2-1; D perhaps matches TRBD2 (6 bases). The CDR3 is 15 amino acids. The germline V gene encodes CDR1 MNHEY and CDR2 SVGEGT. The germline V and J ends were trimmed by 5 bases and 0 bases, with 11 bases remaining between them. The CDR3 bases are TGTGCCAGCAGTATAGCGGCCAGCTCCTACAATGAGCAGTTCTTC. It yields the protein CASSIAASSYNEQFF.

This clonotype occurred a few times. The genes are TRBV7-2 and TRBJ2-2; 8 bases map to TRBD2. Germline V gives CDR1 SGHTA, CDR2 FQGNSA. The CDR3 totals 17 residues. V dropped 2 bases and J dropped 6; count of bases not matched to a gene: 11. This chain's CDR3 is CASSLRGGTSVAGELFF. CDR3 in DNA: TGTGCCAGCAGCTTAAGAGGAGGGACTAGTGTAGCCGGGGAGCTGTTTTTT.

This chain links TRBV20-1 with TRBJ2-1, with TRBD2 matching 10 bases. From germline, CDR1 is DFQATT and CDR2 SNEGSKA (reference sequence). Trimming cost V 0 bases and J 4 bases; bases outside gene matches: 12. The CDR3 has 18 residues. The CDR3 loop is CSARESFSLAGVYNEQFF. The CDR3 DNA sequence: TGCAGTGCTAGAGAATCCTTTTCCCTAGCGGGAGTGTACAATGAGCAGTTCTTC.

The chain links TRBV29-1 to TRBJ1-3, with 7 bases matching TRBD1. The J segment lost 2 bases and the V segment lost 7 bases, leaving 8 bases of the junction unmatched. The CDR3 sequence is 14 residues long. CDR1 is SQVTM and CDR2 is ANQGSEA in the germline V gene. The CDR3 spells CSAEDRTTGNTIYF. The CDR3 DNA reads TGCAGCGCCGAGGACAGGACGACTGGAAACACCATATATTTT.

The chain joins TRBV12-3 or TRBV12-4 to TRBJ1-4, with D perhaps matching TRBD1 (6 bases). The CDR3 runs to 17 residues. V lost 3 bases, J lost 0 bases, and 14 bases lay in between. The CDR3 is CASSFGQRPATNEKLFF. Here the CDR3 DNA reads TGTGCCAGCAGTTTCGGACAGAGGCCTGCAACTAATGAAAAACTGTTTTTT.

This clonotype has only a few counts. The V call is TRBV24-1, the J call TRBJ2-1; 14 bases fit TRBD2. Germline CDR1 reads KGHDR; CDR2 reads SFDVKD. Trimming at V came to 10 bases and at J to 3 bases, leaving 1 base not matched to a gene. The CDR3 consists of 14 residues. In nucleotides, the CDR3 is TGTGCCACAGGGACTAGCGGGAGCTACAATGAGCAGTTCTTC. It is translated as CATGTSGSYNEQFF.

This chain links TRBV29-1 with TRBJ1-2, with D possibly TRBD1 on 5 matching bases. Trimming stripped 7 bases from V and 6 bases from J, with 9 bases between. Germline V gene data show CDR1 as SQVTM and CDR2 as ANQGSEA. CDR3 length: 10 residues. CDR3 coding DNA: TGCAGCGGTGGGACGGATGGCTACACCTTC. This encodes CSGGTDGYTF.

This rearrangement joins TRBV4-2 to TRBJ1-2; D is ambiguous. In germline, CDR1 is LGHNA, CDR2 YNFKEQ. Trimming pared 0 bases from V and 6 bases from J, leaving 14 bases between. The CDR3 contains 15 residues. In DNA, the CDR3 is TGTGCCAGCAGCCAAGATGGTAGGCAGCAGGATGGCTACACCTTC. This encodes CASSQDGRQQDGYTF.

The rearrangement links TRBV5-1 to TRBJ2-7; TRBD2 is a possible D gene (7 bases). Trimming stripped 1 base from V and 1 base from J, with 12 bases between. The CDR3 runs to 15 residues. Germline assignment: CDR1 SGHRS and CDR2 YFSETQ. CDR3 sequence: CASSLREGGSYEQYF. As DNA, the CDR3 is TGCGCCAGCAGCTTGAGGGAGGGGGGATCCTACGAGCAGTACTTC.

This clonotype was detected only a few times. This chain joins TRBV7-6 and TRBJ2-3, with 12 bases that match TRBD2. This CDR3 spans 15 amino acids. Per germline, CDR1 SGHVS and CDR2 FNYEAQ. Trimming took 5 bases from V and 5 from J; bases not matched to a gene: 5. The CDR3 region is CASSPASGRGDTQYF. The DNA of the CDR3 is TGTGCCAGCAGCCCAGCTAGCGGGAGGGGAGATACGCAGTATTTT.

The CDR3 here is CATSRDIGRVGLGGNTIYF. CDR3 bases: TGTGCCACCAGCAGAGATATTGGCAGGGTGGGATTGGGTGGAAACACCATATATTTT. This rearrangement joins TRBV15 to TRBJ1-3, with a possible D match to TRBD1 (5 bases). Trimming removed 0 bases at V and 3 bases at J, with 21 bases between. Germline CDR1 and CDR2: LNHNV and YYDKDF (reference sequence). The CDR3 is 19 amino acids.

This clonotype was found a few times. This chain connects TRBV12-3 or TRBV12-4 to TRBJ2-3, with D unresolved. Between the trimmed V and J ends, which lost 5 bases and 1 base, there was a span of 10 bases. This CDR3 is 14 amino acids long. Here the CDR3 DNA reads TGTGCCAGCAGTCCCGCTTCTGGCACAGATACGCAGTATTTT. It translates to CASSPASGTDTQYF.

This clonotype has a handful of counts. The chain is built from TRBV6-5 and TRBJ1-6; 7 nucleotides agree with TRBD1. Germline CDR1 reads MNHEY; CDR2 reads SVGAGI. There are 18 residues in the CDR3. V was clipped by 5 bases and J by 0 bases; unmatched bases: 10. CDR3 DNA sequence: TGTGCCAGCAGTCCACGACAGGGTCGGAGCTCCTATAATTCACCCCTCCACTTT. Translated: CASSPRQGRSSYNSPLHF.

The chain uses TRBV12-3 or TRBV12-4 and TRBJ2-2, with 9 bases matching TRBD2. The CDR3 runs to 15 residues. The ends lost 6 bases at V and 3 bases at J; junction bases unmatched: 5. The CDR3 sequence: CASRREGRYTGELFF. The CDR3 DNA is TGTGCCAGCAGGCGGGAGGGCCGATACACCGGGGAGCTGTTTTTT.

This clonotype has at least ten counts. This chain's CDR3 is CASSQMGQGGNTIYF. CDR3 nucleotide sequence: TGCGCCAGCAGCCAGATGGGACAGGGAGGAAACACCATATATTTT. V and J are TRBV4-1 and TRBJ1-3; 9 positions agree with TRBD1. There are 15 residues in the CDR3. CDR1 is MGHRA, CDR2 YSYEKL, per germline. Germline trimming cut 3 bases from V and 4 bases from J; bases unmatched to any gene: 4.

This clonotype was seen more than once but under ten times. CDR3 amino acids: CASSLSFVSGTSGFTYEQYF. For the CDR3, the DNA is TGTGCCAGCAGTTTAAGTTTCGTGTCCGGTACTAGCGGATTTACCTACGAGCAGTACTTC. J is TRBJ2-7 and V is TRBV28; 8 positions agree with TRBD2. Germline V gene data show CDR1 as MDHEN and CDR2 as SYDVKM. The CDR3 has 20 residues. V was clipped by 2 bases and J by 2 bases; unmatched bases: 20. The full variable domain, its missing parts supplied by reference TRBV28 and TRBJ2-7, is DVKVTQSSRYLVKRTGEKVFLECVQDMDHENMFWYRQDPGLGLRLIYFSYDVKMKEKGDIPEGYSVSREKKERFSLILESASTNQTSMYLCASSLSFVSGTSGFTYEQYFGPGTRLTVT.

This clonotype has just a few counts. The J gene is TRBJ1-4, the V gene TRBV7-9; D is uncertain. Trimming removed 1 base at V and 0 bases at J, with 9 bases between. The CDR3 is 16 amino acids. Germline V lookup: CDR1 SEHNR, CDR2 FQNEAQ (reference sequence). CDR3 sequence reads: CASSLGRGATNEKLFF. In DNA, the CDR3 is TGTGCCAGCAGCTTAGGTCGTGGTGCAACTAATGAAAAACTGTTTTTT.

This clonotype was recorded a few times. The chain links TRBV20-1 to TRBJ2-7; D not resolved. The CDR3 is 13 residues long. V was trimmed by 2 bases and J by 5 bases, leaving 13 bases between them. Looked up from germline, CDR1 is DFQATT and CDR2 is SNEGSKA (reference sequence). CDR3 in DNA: TGCAGTGCTAGAAGTCTAGTGTTTAACGAGCAGTACTTC. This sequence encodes CSARSLVFNEQYF.

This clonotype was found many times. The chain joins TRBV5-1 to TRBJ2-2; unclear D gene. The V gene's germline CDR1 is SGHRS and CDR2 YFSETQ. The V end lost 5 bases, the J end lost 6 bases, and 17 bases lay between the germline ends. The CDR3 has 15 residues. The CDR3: CASRSTTHVPGELFF. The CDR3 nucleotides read TGCGCCAGCAGGAGCACCACTCATGTCCCCGGGGAGCTGTTTTTT.

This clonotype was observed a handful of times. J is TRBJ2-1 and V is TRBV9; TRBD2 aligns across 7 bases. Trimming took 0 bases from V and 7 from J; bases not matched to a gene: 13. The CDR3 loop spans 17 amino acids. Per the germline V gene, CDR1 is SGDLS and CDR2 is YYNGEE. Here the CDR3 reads CASSVGVGRGVGNEQFF. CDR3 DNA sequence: TGTGCCAGCAGCGTAGGTGTAGGGAGGGGTGTTGGGAATGAGCAGTTCTTC.